One sample yielded the 19 T cell receptor beta chains listed below, sequenced in a study of T cells in Graves' hyperthyroidism and ophthalmopathy. RNA transcripts were the template for amplifying TCR beta CDR3 regions. The HTBI primer set was used in a first-round RT-PCR of the TCR CDR3. TCRdb ran MiXCR on the multiplex PCR reads and lists one entry per CDR3 protein. The sample yields some 500,000 distinct CDR3 sequences, approximately 14% seen once. Sequenced material: blood. These TCRs come from a young woman with Graves' hyperthyroidism.

This clonotype was seen at least ten times. Compared with germline, one end of the junction differs, possibly owing to a read error. The chain carries TRBV3-1 and TRBJ1-1, with D perhaps TRBD1 (5 bases). This CDR3 contains 18 residues. Germline V CDR1 and CDR2: LGHDT, YNNKEL (reference sequence). The DNA of the CDR3 is TGTGCCAGCAGCCCTTCCCCCGGGACTGGTATAAGGAGCACTGGAGCTTTCTTT. This sequence encodes CASSPSPGTGIRSTGAFF.

This clonotype was counted ten times or more. The chain is built from TRBV10-2 and TRBJ2-7; 9 nucleotides line up with TRBD2. Germline lookup yields CDR1 WSHSY and CDR2 SAAADI. V lost 0 bases, J lost 2 bases, and 5 bases stayed unmatched. There are 16 residues in the CDR3. The CDR3 loop reads CASSESIRGRAYEQYF. For the CDR3, the DNA is TGCGCCAGCAGTGAGTCGATTCGCGGGAGGGCCTACGAGCAGTACTTC.

This clonotype has a count of ten or more. V is TRBV20-1 and J is TRBJ1-3, with 12 bases lining up with TRBD1. J gave up 8 bases and V 5 bases, and 13 bases lay outside the gene matches. The V gene's germline CDR1 is DFQATT and CDR2 SNEGSKA (reference sequence). This CDR3 spans 16 amino acids. The CDR3 spells CSALITGTGGPHTIYF. The CDR3 bases are TGCAGTGCTTTGATTACCGGGACAGGGGGCCCACACACCATATATTTT.

The J gene is TRBJ2-1, the V gene TRBV24-1; D might be TRBD2 (6 bases). The CDR3 sequence is 16 residues long. The germline V and J ends were trimmed by 5 bases and 0 bases, with 13 bases remaining between them. The germline V gene encodes CDR1 KGHDR and CDR2 SFDVKD. As DNA, the CDR3 is TGTGCCACCAGTGTTAGCGGTTATAGCTCCTACAATGAGCAGTTCTTC. Its protein product is CATSVSGYSSYNEQFF.

Details on this clonotype: This clone may be a read error of a much larger clone one base away. V gene TRBV5-1 combines with J gene TRBJ1-1, with a tentative D call TRBD1 (5 bases). The CDR3 extends over 14 amino acids. Per the germline V gene, CDR1 is SGHRS and CDR2 is YFSETQ. With 3 bases removed from V and 1 base from J, the gap between germline ends came to 10 bases. The CDR3 sequence: CASSWTLGNTEAFF. In nucleotides, the CDR3 is TGCGCCAGCAGCTGGACATTGGGGAACACTGAAGCTTTCTTT. The full variable domain, its missing parts supplied by reference TRBV5-1 and TRBJ1-1, is KAGVTQTPRYLIKTRGQQVTLSCSPISGHRSVSWYQQTPGQGLQFLFEYFSETQRNKGNFPGRFSGRQFSNSRSEMNVSTLELGDSALYLCASSWTLGNTEAFFGQGTRLTVV.

The table lists this clonotype with many counts. This sequence joins TRBV27 and TRBJ2-1; D ambiguous. The V end lost 8 bases, the J end lost 0 bases, and 17 bases lay between the germline ends. Germline V gene data show CDR1 as MNHEY and CDR2 as SMNVEV (reference sequence). The length of the CDR3 is 16 residues. In DNA form, the CDR3 reads TGTGCCAGCTTCCCGACGGCCGAGAGCTCCTACAATGAGCAGTTCTTC. It encodes CASFPTAESSYNEQFF.

In its sample, this clonotype was seen many times. The rearrangement joins TRBV6-1 to TRBJ1-2; TRBD1 matches at 7 bases. The V and J ends lost 5 bases and 7 bases, in that order; junction bases with no gene match: 4. This CDR3 is 12 amino acids long. CDR1 and CDR2 (germline): MNHNS, SASEGT. This CDR3 is CASSFDRAGYTF. CDR3 DNA: TGTGCCAGCAGTTTCGACAGGGCTGGCTACACCTTC.

The genes are TRBV6-1 and TRBJ2-2; no clear D gene. CDR3 length: 14 residues. V was pared by 1 base and J by 2 bases, with 5 bases between. The germline V gene has CDR1 MNHNS and CDR2 SASEGT. CDR3 sequence reads: CASSEGPNTGELFF. The CDR3 DNA is TGTGCCAGCAGTGAAGGCCCAAACACCGGGGAGCTGTTTTTT.

This clonotype was counted at least ten times. The CDR3 loop is CAWSVKGGQFF. CDR3 DNA sequence: TGTGCCTGGAGTGTGAAGGGGGGGCAGTTCTTC. The chain is built from TRBV30 and TRBJ2-1, with D perhaps matching TRBD1 or TRBD2 (6 bases each). The V end was cut by 0 bases, the J end by 12 bases, with 9 bases between. CDR1 and CDR2 from the germline V gene are GTSNPN and SVGIG (reference sequence). The CDR3 extends over 11 amino acids.

This clonotype was counted ten times or more. This rearrangement joins TRBV7-9 to TRBJ2-2; 8 nucleotides match TRBD2. The CDR3 length is 13 residues. Germline CDR1 reads SEHNR; CDR2 reads FQNEAQ (reference sequence). V was clipped by 5 bases and J by 6 bases; unmatched bases: 2. The CDR3, as DNA: TGTGCCAGCAGCCGGGAGGGCCCCGGGGAGCTGTTTTTT. Protein sequence: CASSREGPGELFF.

This clonotype was counted only a few times. This chain joins TRBV7-6 and TRBJ1-4; tentative D call: TRBD1 (6 bases). The germline CDR1 and CDR2 sequences are SGHVS and FNYEAQ. Trimming stripped 4 bases from V and 7 bases from J, with 13 bases between. The CDR3 has 14 amino acids. In DNA, the CDR3 is TGTGCCAGCAGCTGGGGGGGGGGCCTTGAAAAACTGTTTTTT. It translates to CASSWGGGLEKLFF.

This clonotype has only a few counts. V is TRBV9 and J is TRBJ2-1; 7 positions match TRBD2. The germline CDR1 and CDR2 sequences are SGDLS and YYNGEE. The ends lost 7 bases at V and 2 bases at J; junction bases unmatched: 9. This CDR3 has 15 residues. Written as DNA, the CDR3 is TGTGCCAGCTGCCGGGAGGCCGCAACCTACAATGAGCAGTTCTTC. Protein product: CASCREAATYNEQFF.

This clonotype has ten or more counts. The V call is TRBV10-3, the J call TRBJ1-1; TRBD1 matches at 10 bases. CDR1 ENHRY and CDR2 SYGVKD come from the germline V gene. V lost 4 bases to trimming and J lost 6 bases; unmatched junction nucleotides: 5. The CDR3 contains 14 residues. CDR3 in amino acids: CAISVGTGVSEAFF. In nucleotides, the CDR3 is TGTGCCATCAGTGTAGGGACAGGGGTGTCTGAAGCTTTCTTT.

The chain links TRBV5-4 to TRBJ2-1, with a possible D match to TRBD1 (6 bases). The V and J ends lost 4 bases and 4 bases respectively, with 18 bases between them. Germline CDR1 and CDR2: SGHNT and YYREEE (reference sequence). CDR3 size: 16 residues. CDR3: CASSPRGRDTYNEQFF. The CDR3 coding sequence is TGTGCCAGCAGCCCCCGGGGACGGGACACTTACAATGAGCAGTTCTTC.

In regard to this clonotype: It may be a read error: a sequence one base away is much more abundant. The final CDR3 position lacks the conserved phenylalanine or tryptophan, pointing to a likely read error. This chain links TRBV20-1 with TRBJ2-1; no reliable D call. Trimming shortened V by 3 bases and J by 5 bases, and 11 bases separated the two germline ends. The CDR3 is 13 residues long. Per germline, CDR1 DFQATT and CDR2 SNEGSKA (reference sequence). The CDR3 is CSASWILDNEQFL. The CDR3 DNA follows: TGCAGTGCTAGTTGGATTCTGGACAATGAGCAGTTCTTA.

This chain joins TRBV19 and TRBJ1-2; maybe TRBD1 (5 bases). The V gene's germline CDR1 is LNHDA and CDR2 SQIVND (reference sequence). The germline V and J ends were trimmed by 5 bases and 0 bases, with 10 bases remaining between them. The CDR3 runs to 14 residues. The CDR3 DNA reads as TGTGCCAGTAGTGTCGGCAGGGCTAACTATGGCTACACCTTC. Its translation: CASSVGRANYGYTF.

The rearrangement links TRBV19 to TRBJ2-1; the D is unclear. V lost 6 bases to trimming and J lost 4 bases, with 16 bases between them. There are 15 residues in the CDR3. The germline V gene has CDR1 LNHDA and CDR2 SQIVND (reference sequence). CDR3 sequence: CASRGADRTYNEQFF. The CDR3 DNA follows: TGTGCCAGTAGGGGCGCGGACCGAACGTACAATGAGCAGTTCTTC.

This clonotype occurred many times. The chain joins TRBV7-8 to TRBJ1-1; 8 nucleotides agree with TRBD1. The CDR3 contains 17 residues. Trimming removed 3 bases from V and 0 bases from J; junction bases left unmatched: 9. Per the germline V gene, CDR1 is SGHVS and CDR2 is FQNEAQ. The CDR3 loop reads CASSFQGAGLVNTEAFF. The CDR3, as DNA: TGTGCCAGCAGCTTCCAGGGGGCGGGTTTGGTGAACACTGAAGCTTTCTTT.

The V call is TRBV5-1, the J call TRBJ1-1; the D is unclear. Between the trimmed V and J ends, which lost 5 bases and 8 bases, there was a span of 13 bases. CDR1 and CDR2 from the germline V gene are SGHRS and YFSETQ. CDR3 length: 12 amino acids. Here the CDR3 reads CASRKKSDEAFF. CDR3 DNA sequence: TGCGCCAGCAGAAAGAAGTCCGACGAAGCTTTCTTT.